These 24 T cell receptor beta chains were all obtained from the same sample, sequenced in a study of molecular identifiers for immune sequencing clone quantification. TCRdb independently ran MiXCR on the PCR reads; one entry per CDR3 protein. The repertoire includes tens of thousands of distinct CDR3 sequences, around 34% of them detected once, and 3% to 4% sits in the top ten. Sequenced material: naive CD8+ T cells from blood, with Jurkat cell RNA spiked in. The subset is: FACS-sorted CD8+CD4-CCR7+CD45RA+ naive T cells. These receptors all come from a human donor in good health. Some libraries in this study had Jurkat cell RNA spiked in.

This chain links TRBV27 with TRBJ2-7; D is possibly TRBD2 (7 bases). The CDR3 contains 14 residues. Trimming stripped 2 bases from V and 4 bases from J, with 12 bases between. CDR1 and CDR2 from the germline V gene are MNHEY and SMNVEV (reference sequence). The CDR3: CASSLGGALYEQYF. The CDR3 DNA is TGTGCCAGCAGTTTAGGGGGGGCATTATACGAGCAGTACTTC.

This clonotype occurred many times. The V call is TRBV9, the J call TRBJ2-7, with D perhaps TRBD1 (6 bases). The germline V gene has CDR1 SGDLS and CDR2 YYNGEE. V shed 4 bases and J shed 0 bases, with 11 bases lying between them. The CDR3 is 14 residues long. The CDR3 sequence is CASSPWTASYEQYF. For the CDR3, the DNA is TGTGCCAGCAGCCCGTGGACAGCCTCCTACGAGCAGTACTTC.

This clonotype is deemed medium-sized. The V call is TRBV9, the J call TRBJ2-3; D is possibly TRBD1 or TRBD2 (5 bases each). The CDR3 consists of 13 residues. With 0 bases removed from V and 4 bases from J, the gap between germline ends came to 6 bases. Germline CDR1 reads SGDLS; CDR2 reads YYNGEE. The chain's CDR3 is CASSVVGADTQYF. The CDR3 bases are TGTGCCAGCAGCGTAGTGGGGGCAGATACGCAGTATTTT.

A few counts support this clonotype. The junction departs from the called germline gene at one end, perhaps through a read error. The rearrangement links TRBV5-3 to TRBJ1-1; possible D gene TRBD1, 5 bases. Being an ORF, TRBV5-3 has a function that is uncertain. The CDR3 has 14 amino acids. CDR3 sequence: CASSLEGMNTEAFF. CDR3 nucleotides: TGTGCCAGCAGCTTGGAGGGGATGAACACTGAAGCTTTCTTT.

The V and J genes are TRBV5-1 and TRBJ2-3; D is ambiguous. Germline V gene sequence: CDR1 SGHRS, CDR2 YFSETQ. The V end was cut by 7 bases, the J end by 0 bases, with 9 bases between. The CDR3 is made up of 13 amino acids. The CDR3 DNA follows: TGCGCCAGCCGGACGGCTAGCACAGATACGCAGTATTTT. Encoded protein: CASRTASTDTQYF.

The table lists this clonotype with a few counts. The chain uses TRBV6-5 and TRBJ2-6; 8 bases fit TRBD1. Germline trimming cut 4 bases from V and 0 bases from J; bases unmatched to any gene: 8. Looked up from germline, CDR1 is MNHEY and CDR2 is SVGAGI. CDR3 length: 18 amino acids. CDR3 protein: CASSSDWTGHSGANVLTF. In DNA, the CDR3 is TGTGCCAGCAGTTCAGACTGGACAGGGCACTCTGGGGCCAACGTCCTGACTTTC.

A note on this clonotype: One end of the junction varies from germline; a read error may be responsible. CDR3 sequence reads: CASSLSRLAGVGTDTQNF. CDR3 sequence (DNA): TGTGCCAGCAGCTTGTCCCGACTAGCGGGAGTGGGCACAGATACGCAGAATTTT. The rearrangement links TRBV5-4 to TRBJ2-3; TRBD2 agrees at 12 bases. CDR3 size: 18 residues. Germline lookup yields CDR1 SGHNT and CDR2 YYREEE (reference sequence).

This clonotype was seen repeatedly, ten times or more. V usage is TRBV5-6 and J usage is TRBJ2-3; 8 bases match TRBD2. Germline lookup yields CDR1 SGHDT and CDR2 YYEEEE. The CDR3 is made up of 15 amino acids. J gave up 1 base and V 2 bases, and 3 bases lay outside the gene matches. The CDR3 region is CASSFWREGTDTQYF. The CDR3 nucleotides are TGTGCCAGCAGCTTTTGGCGGGAGGGCACAGATACGCAGTATTTT.

This rearrangement joins TRBV19 to TRBJ1-5, with D perhaps matching TRBD1 (6 bases). The germline V and J ends were trimmed by 5 bases and 3 bases, with 14 bases remaining between them. The length of the CDR3 is 15 residues. Germline values: CDR1 LNHDA, CDR2 SQIVND (reference sequence). The CDR3 DNA reads as TGTGCCAGTAGTCTACTACAGGGAATCAATCAGCCCCAGCATTTT. Protein sequence: CASSLLQGINQPQHF.

The V gene is TRBV4-3, the J gene TRBJ2-7, with D hard to call. The CDR3 is made up of 13 amino acids. Trimming left V 4 bases short and J 3 bases short, with 10 bases between. Germline V gene sequence: CDR1 LGHNA, CDR2 YSLEER. The CDR3 nucleotides are TGCGCCAGCAGCCCCACTCCCTACTACGAGCAGTACTTC. It codes for CASSPTPYYEQYF.

This sequence joins TRBV27 and TRBJ1-2, with D tentatively TRBD1 (5 bases). Looked up from germline, CDR1 is MNHEY and CDR2 is SMNVEV (reference sequence). The V end lost 5 bases, the J end lost 0 bases, and 16 bases lay between the germline ends. CDR3 length: 16 amino acids. CDR3 in amino acids: CASSPHLSQANYGYTF. The CDR3 coding sequence is TGTGCCAGCAGTCCCCATTTATCACAGGCTAACTATGGCTACACCTTC.

This clonotype occurred many times. The V call is TRBV29-1, the J call TRBJ1-4; TRBD1 is a possible D gene (5 bases). This CDR3 region has 15 residues. V lost 0 bases, J lost 11 bases, and 19 bases lay in between. Germline V gives CDR1 SQVTM, CDR2 ANQGSEA. The CDR3, as DNA: TGCAGCGTTGAAGATCCCGGGACCGCTTACCCGAAACTGTTTTTT. Translating gives CSVEDPGTAYPKLFF. The complete variable domain, with remaining parts taken from reference TRBV29-1 and TRBJ1-4, reads SAVISQKPSRDICQRGTSLTIQCQVDSQVTMMFWYRQQPGQSLTLIATANQGSEATYESGFVIDKFPISRPNLTFSTLTVSNMSPEDSSIYLCSVEDPGTAYPKLFFGSGTQLSVL.

Concerning this clonotype itself: An end of the junction differs from the germline gene, which may be a read error. The chain carries TRBV7-6 and TRBJ1-4, with 7 bases matching TRBD1. From germline, CDR1 is SGHVS and CDR2 FNYEAQ. This CDR3 spans 16 amino acids. CDR3 sequence reads: CASSVEAGGTQETLFF. CDR3 coding DNA: TGTGCCAGCAGCGTAGAGGCAGGGGGAACGCAAGAAACACTGTTTTTT.

The V and J genes are TRBV28 and TRBJ2-7, with 11 nucleotides matching TRBD2. Germline-derived CDR1 and CDR2 are MDHEN and SYDVKM. The junction had 5 bases not matched to a gene; V was cut back by 5 bases and J by 2 bases. The CDR3 has 15 amino acids. The CDR3 sequence is CASSVAGGPPYEQYF. CDR3 in DNA: TGTGCCAGCAGTGTAGCGGGAGGGCCACCCTACGAGCAGTACTTC. The full variable domain, with the rest looked up from reference TRBV28 and TRBJ2-7, is DVKVTQSSRYLVKRTGEKVFLECVQDMDHENMFWYRQDPGLGLRLIYFSYDVKMKEKGDIPEGYSVSREKKERFSLILESASTNQTSMYLCASSVAGGPPYEQYFGPGTRLTVT.

The chain employs TRBV6-2 or TRBV6-3 and TRBJ2-1; TRBD2 aligns across 7 bases. This CDR3 spans 17 amino acids. Germline V lookup: CDR1 MNHEY, CDR2 SVGEGT. V lost 4 bases, J lost 0 bases, and 9 bases stayed unmatched. This CDR3 reads CASSWDPGLRSYNEQFF. The CDR3 DNA reads TGTGCCAGCAGTTGGGACCCGGGACTACGCTCCTACAATGAGCAGTTCTTC.

A remark on this clonotype: A much larger clone lies one base from this, so it may be a read error. CDR3 sequence reads: CASSVDRGPAYEQYF. The CDR3, as DNA: TGTGCCAGTAGTGTAGACAGGGGTCCAGCCTACGAGCAGTACTTC. The chain links TRBV19 to TRBJ2-7, with 8 nucleotides matching TRBD1. Germline V gene data show CDR1 as LNHDA and CDR2 as SQIVND (reference sequence). The CDR3 extends over 15 amino acids.

This clonotype was seen many times. The chain has TRBV7-9 and TRBJ2-3; D may match TRBD1 or TRBD2 (5 bases each). The CDR3 is made up of 12 amino acids. Trimming took 5 bases from V and 4 from J, leaving 7 bases between them. The V gene's germline CDR1 is SEHNR and CDR2 FQNEAQ (reference sequence). Written as DNA, the CDR3 is TGTGCCAGCAGCGTGGGGGCAGATACGCAGTATTTT. As protein: CASSVGADTQYF.

V and J are TRBV9 and TRBJ2-7, with 8 bases identical to TRBD1. This CDR3 has 13 amino acids. Germline V lookup: CDR1 SGDLS, CDR2 YYNGEE. Trimming at V came to 4 bases and at J to 7 bases, leaving 7 bases not matched to a gene. CDR3 DNA: TGTGCCAGCAGCCCAGGGGGCCTGAGAGAGCAGTACTTC. This sequence encodes CASSPGGLREQYF.

This clonotype appeared many times. The chain employs TRBV7-2 and TRBJ2-3; 9 bases agree with TRBD2. Germline lookup yields CDR1 SGHTA and CDR2 FQGNSA. The CDR3 length is 18 residues. V was clipped by 1 base and J by 4 bases; unmatched bases: 12. The CDR3 coding sequence is TGTGCCAGCAGCTTAGGGATTGGCGGGAGGGCCTGGGCAGATACGCAGTATTTT. Encoded protein: CASSLGIGGRAWADTQYF.

A word on this clonotype: Possible read error: a much larger clone is one base away. This chain uses TRBV6-5 with TRBJ2-3; tentatively, D is TRBD2 (6 bases). The length of the CDR3 is 14 residues. Germline lookup yields CDR1 MNHEY and CDR2 SVGAGI. Written as DNA, the CDR3 is TGTGCCAGCAGCTGGGGCGGGGTCCCAGATTCGCAGTATTTT. It yields the protein CASSWGGVPDSQYF.

The V gene is TRBV4-3, the J gene TRBJ2-7, with D perhaps matching TRBD1 (5 bases). Between the trimmed V and J ends, which lost 1 base and 5 bases, there was a span of 9 bases. CDR3 length: 13 amino acids. CDR1 and CDR2 from the germline V gene are LGHNA and YSLEER. CDR3 amino acids: CASSQGRANEQYF. In DNA, the CDR3 is TGCGCCAGCAGCCAAGGCAGGGCCAACGAGCAGTACTTC.

This clonotype was recorded at least ten times. The chain recombines TRBV5-4 with TRBJ2-2; 7 bases match TRBD2. Trimming at V came to 4 bases and at J to 4 bases, leaving 7 bases not matched to a gene. This CDR3 has 15 residues. Germline CDR1 and CDR2: SGHNT and YYREEE (reference sequence). The CDR3 sequence: CASSPGLTFTGELFF. CDR3 sequence (DNA): TGTGCCAGCAGCCCGGGACTAACCTTCACCGGGGAGCTGTTTTTT.

The V and J genes are TRBV20-1 and TRBJ2-2, with D possibly being TRBD2 (5 bases). V gave up 0 bases and J gave up 5 bases, with 16 bases separating them. Germline V CDR1 and CDR2: DFQATT, SNEGSKA (reference sequence). This CDR3 has 16 residues. The CDR3 coding sequence is TGCAGTGCTAGAGATTTGAGGGAGATGCTTACCGGGGAGCTGTTTTTT. Protein product: CSARDLREMLTGELFF.

This clonotype has ten or more counts. The chain links TRBV28 to TRBJ2-3, with 9 bases fitting TRBD2. This CDR3 has 15 residues. The V and J ends lost 5 bases and 1 base, in that order; junction bases with no gene match: 4. Per germline, CDR1 MDHEN and CDR2 SYDVKM. The CDR3 DNA is TGTGCCAGCAGTCCCCGGACTAGCGGCACAGATACGCAGTATTTT. It specifies CASSPRTSGTDTQYF.